This T cell receptor (beta chain) was obtained from a study of shared clonotypes between healthy human individuals (dated by TCRdb to about 2020). General notes on the study: The cohort included a few men and a couple of women between 18 and 49 years of age. To estimate repertoire size and how much clonotype sharing occurs between individuals, the study deeply sequenced the blood TCR repertoires of a handful of healthy adults. Between about 0.85 and 9.5 billion PBMCs per donor were obtained by leukapheresis. For each donor, three plates each were used for CD4 naive and CD4 memory, two plates were used for CD8 naive, and one plate was used for CD8 memory. To increase sequencing depth and limit assay-specific biases, different laboratories used diverse techniques to prepare libraries and sequence TCR repertoires. Results and caveats for the whole study, not just this receptor: Sharing across several donors was observed for around 5% of naive CD4, 3% to 3.5% of naive CD8, around 2.5% of memory CD4, and about 0.39% of memory CD8 clonotypes. Clonotypes shared by all four sorted-subset donors showed higher generation probabilities than non-shared clonotypes. Rarefaction of sorted-subset datasets indicated incomplete sequencing despite the large sequencing depth. Only blood was sampled, and tissue TCR repertoires likely differ from those in blood. Larger estimated clonotype richness was generally found for naive subsets than for memory subsets. The small number of donors limited the genetic and exposure-history diversity represented. Pairwise subsampling indicated that sequencing depth was expected to affect the degree of clonotype sharing among donors.

Healthy HIV-negative adults with no recently reported acute infections or vaccinations were included as donors. All donors were Caucasian adults living in Nashville, Tennessee, USA. CD4+ T cells were enriched through magnetic negative selection, after which naive cells were positively selected on CD45RA and the remaining negative fraction served as the memory subset. Blood was obtained by leukapheresis, after which PBMCs were separated by Ficoll-Histopaque density gradient centrifugation and cryopreserved in liquid nitrogen vapor phase. Analytical flow cytometry was used to check the purity and quantity of each magnetically sorted T cell population. Genomic DNA was isolated from each sorted fraction and quantified by UV absorbance on a Nanodrop 2000c. With respect to this clone: The antigen it recognizes is unknown. No clone much larger than this one lies a single base away; base qualities are absent.

CDR1 and CDR2 are drawn from the germline V gene: KGHSH, LQKENI. From cysteine to phenylalanine, the CDR3 is 15 amino acids long. CDR3 DNA only is kept here, 45 bases in frame from base 1. At the junction V is shortened by 2 bases and J by 7 bases, with 15 bases in between. Using the deep immunoSEQ assay, TCR CDR3 regions were amplified from genomic DNA by multiplex PCR. For each cell subset, the extracted genomic DNA was distributed evenly across all wells of several immunoSEQ 96-well plates, and each plate served as one replicate. For sorted subsets, about 200 ng genomic DNA, equal to 30,000 or so T cell genomes, was loaded into each replicate PCR. Purified libraries were measured with a Qubit 3.0 fluorometer, size-checked on a Bioanalyzer 2100, and measured again with the KAPA Library Quantification kit. Every immunoSEQ 96-well plate was sequenced on a separate single-read 150-cycle Illumina NextSeq 550 flow cell. Processing in the source paper ran as follows. Because the immunoSEQ output included only junctional sequences and no quality scores, the filtering could not be the same as the filtering used for full-length reads. Sequences were annotated with PyIR, a Python wrapper for IgBLAST v1.9, and V/J genes and CDR3 were assigned using IMGT germline references. Reads were removed for weak V/J assignments (E-value above 1e-6), missing CDR3, stop codons, out-of-frame junctions, or ambiguous translated residues. V3J clonotypes were defined by identical inferred V gene, J gene, and CDR3 amino acid sequence. Percentage overlap between repertoires was calculated by dividing the number of shared unique clonotypes by the size of the smaller repertoire. RTK rarefaction, the Chao1 estimator, and Recon v2.1 estimates of unobserved clonotypes were used to assess repertoire richness. OLGA was used to compute generation probabilities for all TCRbeta clonotypes that the gDNA method yielded from a handful of donors. The immuneACCESS repertoire file appears here via TCRdb, limited to in-frame rearrangements. These files lack a portion of the clones; in checked studies, under half of the deficit traces to unresolved V genes, and the cause of the others is not known. For V, J and clone size, that table is used; D and trimming come from the DNA. A total of 650,000 to 800,000 clones appear in this sample, roughly two thirds of them only once. Clones ranked in the top ten supply approximately 1.7% of the sample.

This clonotype was sampled from a woman aged 25 to 39 in good health. Sample: memory CD4+ T cells sorted from blood. In the paper's terms, the cell subset or site label means: CD45RA-negative fraction. The receptor chain draws on TRBV18 and TRBJ1-5, with TRBD1 tentatively as D gene (6 bases match). The sequenced DNA: TGTGCCAGCTCACCAGGGCAGGGGTCAGGACAGCCCCAGCATTTT. The resulting protein is CASSPGQGSGQPQHF.